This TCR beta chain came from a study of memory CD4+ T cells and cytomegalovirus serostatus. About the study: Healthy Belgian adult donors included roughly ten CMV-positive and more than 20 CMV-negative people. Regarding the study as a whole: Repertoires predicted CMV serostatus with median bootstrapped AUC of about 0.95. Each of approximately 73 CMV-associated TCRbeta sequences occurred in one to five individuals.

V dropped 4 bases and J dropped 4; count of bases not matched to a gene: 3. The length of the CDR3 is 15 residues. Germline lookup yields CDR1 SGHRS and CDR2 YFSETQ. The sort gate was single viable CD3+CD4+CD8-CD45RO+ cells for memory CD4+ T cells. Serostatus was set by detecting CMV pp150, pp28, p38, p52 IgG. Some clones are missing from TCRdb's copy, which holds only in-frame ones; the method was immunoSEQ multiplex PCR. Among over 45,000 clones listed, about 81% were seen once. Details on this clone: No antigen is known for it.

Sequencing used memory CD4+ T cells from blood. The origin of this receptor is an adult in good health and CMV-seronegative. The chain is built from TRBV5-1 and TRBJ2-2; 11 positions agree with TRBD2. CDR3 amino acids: CASSLTSGGTGELFF. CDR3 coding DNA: TGCGCCAGCAGCCTAACTAGCGGGGGCACCGGGGAGCTGTTTTTT.